One and the same sample provided the 27 T cell receptor beta chains below, sequenced in a study of blood T cell repertoires in COVID-19. Profiling relied on immunoSEQ multiplex PCR, and the TCRdb table lists in-frame clones only, not all of them. This sample carries a few hundred thousand clones, around nine tenths of them seen once, and the ten largest clones take around 1.9%. Sequencing was done on a sample of PBMCs or T cells enriched from blood (not recorded which). Receptor source: a woman aged 55-70 years who had recovered from COVID-19.

The chain employs TRBV7-8 and TRBJ2-5; 7 bases are shared with TRBD1. The J segment lost 5 bases and the V segment lost 6 bases, leaving 18 bases of the junction unmatched. Germline V gene sequence: CDR1 SGHVS, CDR2 FQNEAQ. This CDR3 has 17 amino acids. CDR3 nucleotides: TGTGCCAGCAGTTTTCGGAGGTTCCGGGACAGAGGGGAGACCCAGTACTTC. Encoded protein: CASSFRRFRDRGETQYF. Drawing the rest from reference TRBV7-8 and TRBJ2-5, the complete variable domain is GAGVSQSPRYKVAKRGQDVALRCDPISGHVSLFWYQQALGQGPEFLTYFQNEAQLDKSGLPSDRFFAERPEGSVSTLKIQRTQQEDSAVYLCASSFRRFRDRGETQYFGPGTRLLVL.

The chain is built from TRBV28 and TRBJ2-1; 13 bases are shared with TRBD2. This CDR3 has 18 residues. Germline V gene lookup returns CDR1 MDHEN and CDR2 SYDVKM. V gave up 5 bases and J gave up 2 bases; unmatched junction bases: 9. Written as DNA, the CDR3 is TGTGCCAGCAGTGCGGCCGGACTAGCGGGAGAAACCTACAATGAGCAGTTCTTC. This gives the protein CASSAAGLAGETYNEQFF.

This chain joins TRBV2 and TRBJ2-3; tentative D call: TRBD2 (7 bases). Germline lookup yields CDR1 SNHLY and CDR2 FYNNEI. This CDR3 region has 18 residues. Trimming removed 0 bases at V and 2 bases at J, with 18 bases between. CDR3 nucleotide sequence: TGTGCCAGCAGTGAAGCGCAGTCGGCGGGGGCCCCCACAGATACGCAGTATTTT. It translates to CASSEAQSAGAPTDTQYF.

The V gene is TRBV7-2, the J gene TRBJ2-7; 10 positions match TRBD1. J was trimmed by 1 base and V by 5 bases; bases with no gene match: 8. The germline gives CDR1 SGHTA, CDR2 FQGNSA. CDR3 length: 16 residues. The CDR3 DNA reads TGTGCCAGCAGCCGGGGGGGACAGGGGAGTTCCTACGAGCAGTACTTC. Protein product: CASSRGGQGSSYEQYF.

The chain links TRBV6-5 to TRBJ2-2; TRBD1 agrees at 7 bases. The germline CDR1 and CDR2 sequences are MNHEY and SVGAGI. V lost 7 bases to trimming and J lost 6 bases; unmatched junction nucleotides: 8. The CDR3 contains 14 residues. The CDR3 region is CASIPTGVAGELFF. CDR3 bases: TGTGCCAGCATTCCAACAGGGGTTGCCGGGGAGCTGTTTTTT.

The genes are TRBV30 and TRBJ2-3; D ambiguous. V was clipped by 2 bases and J by 0 bases, with 12 bases between them. Germline V gene data show CDR1 as GTSNPN and CDR2 as SVGIG (reference sequence). This CDR3 spans 15 amino acids. CDR3 coding DNA: TGTGCCTGGAGTCCCAGAGGCCTGAGCACAGATACGCAGTATTTT. It is translated as CAWSPRGLSTDTQYF.

CDR3 loop: CATRDRAYGYTF. The CDR3 nucleotides are TGTGCCACCAGGGACAGGGCTTATGGCTACACCTTC. The rearrangement links TRBV7-8 to TRBJ1-2, with 9 bases identical to TRBD1. The length of the CDR3 is 12 residues. Germline trimming cut 10 bases from V and 5 bases from J; bases unmatched to any gene: 5. Germline CDR1 is SGHVS and CDR2 is FQNEAQ. Full variable domain (outside the CDR3, taken from reference TRBV7-8 and TRBJ1-2): GAGVSQSPRYKVAKRGQDVALRCDPISGHVSLFWYQQALGQGPEFLTYFQNEAQLDKSGLPSDRFFAERPEGSVSTLKIQRTQQEDSAVYLCATRDRAYGYTFGSGTRLTVV.

This chain connects TRBV18 to TRBJ1-2; D uncertain. Between the trimmed V and J ends, which lost 0 bases and 0 bases, there was a span of 8 bases. The length of the CDR3 is 15 residues. Per the germline V gene, CDR1 is KGHSH and CDR2 is LQKENI. CDR3 sequence (DNA): TGTGCCAGCTCACCACCGCACACCCCTAACTATGGCTACACCTTC. Protein product: CASSPPHTPNYGYTF.

The genes are TRBV5-1 and TRBJ1-2; D ambiguous. The CDR3 covers 13 residues. Germline assignment: CDR1 SGHRS and CDR2 YFSETQ. The V end was cut by 4 bases, the J end by 3 bases, with 10 bases between. The CDR3 here is CASSLARDYGYTF. The CDR3 coding sequence is TGCGCCAGCAGCCTAGCCCGGGACTATGGCTACACCTTC.

The chain joins TRBV5-1 to TRBJ2-2; TRBD1 matches at 7 bases. Germline CDR1 reads SGHRS; CDR2 reads YFSETQ. The trim removed 3 bases at V and 9 bases at J, leaving 11 bases unmatched. CDR3 length: 15 amino acids. The CDR3, as DNA: TGCGCCAGCAGCTCGCGTGGGACAGACGGGTGGGAGCTGTTTTTT. This translates into CASSSRGTDGWELFF. The entire variable domain, with the rest obtained from reference TRBV5-1 and TRBJ2-2, is as follows: KAGVTQTPRYLIKTRGQQVTLSCSPISGHRSVSWYQQTPGQGLQFLFEYFSETQRNKGNFPGRFSGRQFSNSRSEMNVSTLELGDSALYLCASSSRGTDGWELFFGEGSRLTVL.

This chain uses TRBV5-1 with TRBJ2-3; a weak D match, TRBD2 (5 bases). Germline values: CDR1 SGHRS, CDR2 YFSETQ. V was trimmed by 1 base and J by 1 base, leaving 10 bases between them. CDR3 length: 15 residues. Written as DNA, the CDR3 is TGCGCCAGCAGCTTGACCCCCGGGGGCACAGATACGCAGTATTTT. Translated: CASSLTPGGTDTQYF.

The rearrangement links TRBV4-1 to TRBJ2-3; 8 bases agree with TRBD2. The V gene's germline CDR1 is MGHRA and CDR2 YSYEKL. With 0 bases clipped from V and 4 bases from J, the junction kept 9 bases outside the gene matches. The CDR3 totals 17 residues. CDR3 in DNA: TGCGCCAGCAGCCAAGATGGTCATAGCGGGGACGCAGATACGCAGTATTTT. It yields the protein CASSQDGHSGDADTQYF.

V usage is TRBV6-5 and J usage is TRBJ2-5; TRBD2 agrees at 15 bases. The CDR3 covers 15 residues. Losses at the gene ends were 6 bases for V and 5 bases for J; bases not matched to a gene: 4. Germline CDR1 MNHEY, CDR2 SVGAGI. This CDR3 reads CASRGLAGGFETQYF. The CDR3 region has the DNA TGTGCCAGCAGGGGACTAGCGGGAGGTTTCGAGACCCAGTACTTC.

V gene TRBV5-4 combines with J gene TRBJ1-2, with 7 bases identical to TRBD1. This CDR3 comprises 15 residues. Trimming removed 4 bases from V and 2 bases from J; junction bases left unmatched: 8. CDR1 and CDR2 (germline): SGHNT, YYREEE (reference sequence). As DNA, the CDR3 is TGTGCCAGCAGCACCCAGACAGGGACGAACTATGGCTACACCTTC. Translated: CASSTQTGTNYGYTF.

This clone was seen a single time. This same CDR3 is encoded by further DNA sequences in the sample. The rearrangement links TRBV5-1 to TRBJ2-7; D call uncertain. This CDR3 is built from 13 residues. Per the germline V gene, CDR1 is SGHRS and CDR2 is YFSETQ. The V end lost 2 bases, the J end lost 0 bases, and 6 bases lay between the germline ends. The CDR3 is CASSFGGSYEQYF. CDR3 in DNA: TGCGCCAGCAGCTTCGGTGGCTCCTACGAGCAGTACTTC.

V and J are TRBV2 and TRBJ2-7; no reliable D call. Between the trimmed V and J ends, which lost 10 bases and 1 base, there was a span of 8 bases. Germline CDR1 and CDR2: SNHLY and FYNNEI. The CDR3 has 11 amino acids. The CDR3 protein is CAIDFSYEQYF. The CDR3 DNA sequence: TGTGCCATCGACTTTTCCTACGAGCAGTACTTC.

The chain employs TRBV19 and TRBJ2-1; D possibly corresponds to TRBD1 (6 bases). V was shortened by 5 bases and J by 5 bases, with 13 bases between the two germline ends. The CDR3 extends over 14 amino acids. The germline gives CDR1 LNHDA, CDR2 SQIVND (reference sequence). DNA of the CDR3: TGTGCCAGTAGTCGGACGAGGGGGAACAATGAGCAGTTCTTC. It specifies CASSRTRGNNEQFF.

This chain connects TRBV6-5 to TRBJ2-5; D possibly corresponds to TRBD2 (5 bases). Germline V gene lookup returns CDR1 MNHEY and CDR2 SVGAGI. The CDR3 extends over 11 amino acids. The V end was cut by 8 bases, the J end by 5 bases, with 9 bases between. The CDR3 spells CASREWETQYF. In DNA, the CDR3 is TGTGCCAGCCGGGAATGGGAGACCCAGTACTTC.

The genes are TRBV12-3 or TRBV12-4 and TRBJ1-1; D unclear. CDR3 length: 13 amino acids. V was cut by 5 bases and J by 7 bases, with 14 bases left in between. The CDR3 region is CASSPGRSGEAFF. Here the CDR3 DNA reads TGTGCCAGCAGTCCGGGGAGGAGCGGTGAAGCTTTCTTT.

V and J are TRBV6-1 and TRBJ1-4, with 9 positions matching TRBD1. The CDR3 consists of 14 residues. CDR1 and CDR2 from the germline V gene are MNHNS and SASEGT. V lost 3 bases and J lost 5; bases outside the gene matches: 1. CDR3 protein: CASSETGGNEKLFF. Here the CDR3 DNA reads TGTGCCAGCAGTGAGACAGGGGGAAATGAAAAACTGTTTTTT.

This chain joins TRBV6-5 and TRBJ1-2, with unresolved D. Germline V lookup: CDR1 MNHEY, CDR2 SVGAGI. V lost 7 bases to trimming and J lost 3 bases, with 6 bases between them. This CDR3 has 11 amino acids. Here the CDR3 reads CASMRDYGYTF. The CDR3 nucleotides are TGTGCCAGCATGAGGGACTATGGCTACACCTTC.

The chain joins TRBV7-2 to TRBJ1-6; maybe TRBD1 (5 bases). The germline V and J ends were trimmed by 3 bases and 7 bases, with 13 bases remaining between them. The germline gives CDR1 SGHTA, CDR2 FQGNSA. The CDR3 covers 15 residues. The CDR3 DNA sequence: TGTGCCAGCAGCTTCCAAACAGGAATGAATTCACCCCTCCACTTT. It is translated as CASSFQTGMNSPLHF.

This sequence joins TRBV18 and TRBJ1-2, with TRBD1 identical over 8 bases. The CDR3 runs to 13 residues. The J segment lost 4 bases and the V segment lost 6 bases, leaving 4 bases of the junction unmatched. The germline CDR1 and CDR2 sequences are KGHSH and LQKENI. CDR3 DNA sequence: TGTGCCAGCTCCTCAGGGGGCATCTATGGCTACACCTTC. This codes for CASSSGGIYGYTF.

V and J are TRBV30 and TRBJ2-6; 13 bases line up with TRBD2. The CDR3 has 20 amino acids. V gave up 3 bases and J gave up 0 bases; unmatched junction bases: 11. Germline loops: CDR1 GTSNPN, CDR2 SVGIG (reference sequence). The CDR3 bases are TGTGCCTGGAGCAGCTGGGGGACTAGCGGGGCCAACTCTGGGGCCAACGTCCTGACTTTC. Residues: CAWSSWGTSGANSGANVLTF. Complete variable domain (other parts from reference TRBV30 and TRBJ2-6): SQTIHQWPATLVQPVGSPLSLECTVEGTSNPNLYWYRQAAGRGLQLLFYSVGIGQISSEVPQNLSASRPQDRQFILSSKKLLLSDSGFYLCAWSSWGTSGANSGANVLTFGAGSRLTVL.

As DNA, the CDR3 is TGTGCCAGCAGTCACGGACTAGCGTCCCGCGATGAGCAGTTCTTC. Its translation is CASSHGLASRDEQFF. This chain joins TRBV27 and TRBJ2-1; 9 positions agree with TRBD2. The CDR3 contains 15 residues. With V trimmed by 5 bases and J by 8 bases, 10 bases remained unmatched. Per germline, CDR1 MNHEY and CDR2 SMNVEV (reference sequence).

This clone was observed a single time. The rearrangement joins TRBV28 to TRBJ1-2; D is undetermined. Deletions cut 7 bases from V and 2 bases from J, with 5 bases between. CDR1 is MDHEN, CDR2 SYDVKM, per germline. The CDR3 covers 11 residues. The CDR3 reads CASTRNYGYTF. The CDR3 region has the DNA TGTGCCAGCACCCGGAACTATGGCTACACCTTC.

This rearrangement joins TRBV11-2 to TRBJ2-1, with TRBD1 as a possible D gene (6 bases). V lost 7 bases and J 3 bases, leaving 10 bases between the germline ends. This CDR3 is built from 13 residues. Germline values: CDR1 SGHAT, CDR2 FQNNGV. This CDR3 is CASTSGVYNEQFF. The DNA of the CDR3 is TGTGCCAGCACCTCAGGGGTCTACAATGAGCAGTTCTTC.